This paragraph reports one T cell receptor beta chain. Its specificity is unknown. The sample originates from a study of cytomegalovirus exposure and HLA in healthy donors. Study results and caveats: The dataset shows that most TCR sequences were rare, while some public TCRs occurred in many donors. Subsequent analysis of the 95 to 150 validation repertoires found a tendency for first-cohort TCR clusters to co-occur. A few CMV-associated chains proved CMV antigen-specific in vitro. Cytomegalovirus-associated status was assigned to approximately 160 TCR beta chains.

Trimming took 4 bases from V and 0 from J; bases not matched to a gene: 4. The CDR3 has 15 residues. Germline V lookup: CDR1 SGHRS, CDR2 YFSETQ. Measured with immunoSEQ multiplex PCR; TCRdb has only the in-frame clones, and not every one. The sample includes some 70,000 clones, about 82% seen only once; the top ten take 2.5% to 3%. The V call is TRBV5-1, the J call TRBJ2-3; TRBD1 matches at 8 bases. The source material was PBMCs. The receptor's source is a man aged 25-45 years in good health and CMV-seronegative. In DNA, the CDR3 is TGCGCCAGCAGCCTGGGACAGGCCAGCACAGATACGCAGTATTTT. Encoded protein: CASSLGQASTDTQYF. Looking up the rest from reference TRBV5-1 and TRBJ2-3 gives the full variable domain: KAGVTQTPRYLIKTRGQQVTLSCSPISGHRSVSWYQQTPGQGLQFLFEYFSETQRNKGNFPGRFSGRQFSNSRSEMNVSTLELGDSALYLCASSLGQASTDTQYFGPGTRLTVL.